The rows below give T cell receptor beta chains drawn from one sample of a study of beta chain features in type 1 diabetes. The method was immunoSEQ multiplex PCR; TCRdb's version includes in-frame clones alone and lacks a portion of them. The sample includes over 200,000 clones, 9.5% to 13% of them seen just once. Material: naive CD4+ T cells from blood. All receptors derive from a man aged 30-40 years with type 1 diabetes. Each CDR3 is given with its conserved first and last residue. A D gene is named only where the DNA matches it firmly. The listing skips clone size in some rows; elsewhere it reads once, few, many or a size class.

D gene	J gene	V gene	clone size	CDR3 DNA	CDR3 protein
TRBD2	TRBJ2-2	TRBV6-5	.	TGTGCCAGCAGTTTGGGGGGGGCGAACACCGGGGAGCTGTTTTTT	CASSLGGANTGELFF
.	TRBJ2-6	TRBV28	.	TGTGCCAGCAGTTTATGGGAGAGCTCTGGGGCCAACGTCCTGACTTTC	CASSLWESSGANVLTF
TRBD1	TRBJ1-1	TRBV4-2	few	TGTGCCAGCAGCCAGTGGGACAGGCGGGGCACTGAAGCTTTCTTT	CASSQWDRRGTEAFF
.	TRBJ2-3	TRBV7-9	few	TGTGCCAGCAGCCAACAGGGACAAGATACGCAGTATTTT	CASSQQGQDTQYF
.	TRBJ2-1	TRBV7-2	.	TGTGCCAGCAGCCCCGGGACTTACTACAATGAGCAGTTCTTC	CASSPGTYYNEQFF
.	TRBJ1-1	TRBV27	.	TGTGCCAGCAGCCGCCCTAATGCTGAAGCTTTCTTT	CASSRPNAEAFF
TRBD1	TRBJ2-5	TRBV7-9	few	TGTGCCAGCAGCTTAGGTTGGACAGGACCGGCCCAACAAGAGACCCAGTACTTC	CASSLGWTGPAQQETQYF
TRBD1	TRBJ2-2	TRBV6-5	few	TGTGCCAGCAGAGCCTTAGGGGGCACGGGGGAGCTGTTTTTT	CASRALGGTGELFF
TRBD1	TRBJ2-1	TRBV9	.	TGTGCCAGCAGCGAGGGGGACAGGGGATGGGAGAGCAATGAGCAGTTCTTC	CASSEGDRGWESNEQFF
.	TRBJ2-5	TRBV5-1	few	TGCGCCAGCTCCCCCCGGGACACACAAGAGACCCAGTACTTC	CASSPRDTQETQYF
TRBD1	TRBJ2-2	TRBV11-2	.	TGTGCCTCTTCCTCGGACAGGGGGTGGTCCGGGGAGCTGTTTTTT	CASSSDRGWSGELFF
TRBD2	TRBJ2-7	TRBV7-8	few	TGTGCCAGCAGCTTAGTAACCCCGACTAGCGGGGGCTACGAGCAGTACTTC	CASSLVTPTSGGYEQYF
.	TRBJ2-5	TRBV28	few	TGTGCCAGCAGTCCTCGTCCCCAAGAGACCCAGTACTTC	CASSPRPQETQYF
TRBD1	TRBJ1-2	TRBV14	.	TGTGCCAGCAGCCTACAGGACAGGGAGAGCGATGGCTACACCTTC	CASSLQDRESDGYTF
TRBD2	TRBJ2-7	TRBV6-6	few	TGTGCCAGCAGTCAACTAGCGGGGGCATCATACGAGCAGTACTTC	CASSQLAGASYEQYF
.	TRBJ2-7	TRBV2	.	TGTGCCAGTACTCCCGGGACATGGGGCCACGAGCAGTACTTC	CASTPGTWGHEQYF
.	TRBJ2-7	TRBV5-1	.	TGCGCCAGCAGCCCGGACGCAGGGCGACTTTGGGAGCAGTACTTC	CASSPDAGRLWEQYF
.	TRBJ2-1	TRBV11-2	few	TGTGCCAGCAGCCCACTGCGACGGAGAGAGCAGTTCTTC	CASSPLRRREQFF
TRBD2	TRBJ2-3	TRBV10-1	.	TGCGCTTCATCCCTAGCGGGCACAGATACGCAGTATTTT	CASSLAGTDTQYF
TRBD1	TRBJ1-2	TRBV4-2	few	TGTGCCAGCAGCCAACTCATGACAGGGGGCGGCTATGGCTACACCTTC	CASSQLMTGGGYGYTF
TRBD2	TRBJ2-1	TRBV7-2	few	TGTGCCAGCAGCCGAAGACTAGCGGGGGGGGATGAGCAGTTCTTC	CASSRRLAGGDEQFF
.	TRBJ2-5	TRBV7-9	.	TGTGCCAGCAGCTTAGCGGCGACAGGAGGAAAACAAGAGACCCAGTACTTC	CASSLAATGGKQETQYF
.	TRBJ1-1	TRBV5-1	.	TGCGCCAGCAGCTTGGTCCCGGACAGCATGAACACTGAAGCTTTCTTT	CASSLVPDSMNTEAFF
.	TRBJ2-1	TRBV7-3	.	TGTGCCAGCAGCCCCCGGCAGGGATCCTGGAAGGGTGAGCAGTTCTTC	CASSPRQGSWKGEQFF
.	TRBJ2-1	TRBV5-1	few	TGCGCCAGCAGCTTGGGGACTACCTACAATGAGCAGTTCTTC	CASSLGTTYNEQFF
TRBD2	TRBJ2-1	TRBV5-1	few	TGCGCCTCTAGGTTAGCGGGGGGCCCGTACAATGAGCAGTTCTTC	CASRLAGGPYNEQFF